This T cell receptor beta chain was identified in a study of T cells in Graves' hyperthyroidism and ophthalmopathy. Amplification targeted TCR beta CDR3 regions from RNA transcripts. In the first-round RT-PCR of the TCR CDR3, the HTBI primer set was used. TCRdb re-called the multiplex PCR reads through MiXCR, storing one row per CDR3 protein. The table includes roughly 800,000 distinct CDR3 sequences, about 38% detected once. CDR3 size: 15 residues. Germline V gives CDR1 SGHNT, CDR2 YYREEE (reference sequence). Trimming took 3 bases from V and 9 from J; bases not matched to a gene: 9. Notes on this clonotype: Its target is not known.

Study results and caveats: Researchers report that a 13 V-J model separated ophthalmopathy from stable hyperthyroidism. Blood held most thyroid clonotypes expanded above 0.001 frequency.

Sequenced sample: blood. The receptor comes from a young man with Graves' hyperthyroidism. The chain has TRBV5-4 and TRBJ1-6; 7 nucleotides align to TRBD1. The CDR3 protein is CASSSRGQWGSPLHF. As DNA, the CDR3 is TGTGCCAGCAGCTCCAGGGGACAGTGGGGTTCACCCCTCCACTTT.